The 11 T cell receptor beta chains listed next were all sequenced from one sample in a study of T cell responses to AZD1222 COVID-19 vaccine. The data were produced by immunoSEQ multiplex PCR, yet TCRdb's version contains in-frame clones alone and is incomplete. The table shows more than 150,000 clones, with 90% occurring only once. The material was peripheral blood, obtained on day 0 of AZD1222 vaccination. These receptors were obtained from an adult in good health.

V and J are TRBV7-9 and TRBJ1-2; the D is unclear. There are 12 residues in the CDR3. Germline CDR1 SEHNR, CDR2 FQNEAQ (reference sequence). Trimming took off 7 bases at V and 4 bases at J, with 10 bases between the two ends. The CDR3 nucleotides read TGTGCCAGCACTTTGGACCGCTATGGCTACACCTTC. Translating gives CASTLDRYGYTF.

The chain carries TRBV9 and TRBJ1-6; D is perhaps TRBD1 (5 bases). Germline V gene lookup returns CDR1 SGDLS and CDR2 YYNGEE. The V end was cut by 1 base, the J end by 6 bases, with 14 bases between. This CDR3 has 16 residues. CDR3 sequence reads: CASSVSGDGFNSPLHF. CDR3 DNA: TGTGCCAGCAGCGTATCCGGGGACGGTTTTAATTCACCCCTCCACTTT.

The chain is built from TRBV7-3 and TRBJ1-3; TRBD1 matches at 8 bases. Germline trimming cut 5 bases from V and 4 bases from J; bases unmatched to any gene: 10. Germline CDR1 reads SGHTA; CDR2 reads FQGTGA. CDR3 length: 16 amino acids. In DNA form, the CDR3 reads TGTGCCAGCAGCAAGGGACAGGCATTATCGGGAAACACCATATATTTT. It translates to CASSKGQALSGNTIYF.

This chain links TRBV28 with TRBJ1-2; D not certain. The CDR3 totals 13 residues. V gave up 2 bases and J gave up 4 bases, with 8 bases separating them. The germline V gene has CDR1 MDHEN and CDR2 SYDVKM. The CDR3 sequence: CASSLEQLYGYTF. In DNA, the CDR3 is TGTGCCAGCAGTTTAGAACAGCTCTATGGCTACACCTTC.

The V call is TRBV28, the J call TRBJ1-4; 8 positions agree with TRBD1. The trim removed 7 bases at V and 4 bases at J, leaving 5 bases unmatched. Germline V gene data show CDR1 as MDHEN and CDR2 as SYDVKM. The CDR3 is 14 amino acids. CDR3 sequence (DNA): TGTGCCAGCACCACAGACAGGGGTAATGAAAAACTGTTTTTT. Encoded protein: CASTTDRGNEKLFF.

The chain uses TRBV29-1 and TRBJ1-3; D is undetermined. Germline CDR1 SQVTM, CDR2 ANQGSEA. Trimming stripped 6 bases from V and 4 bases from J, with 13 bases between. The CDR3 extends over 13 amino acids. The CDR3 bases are TGCAGCGTGGACCAGGTCGGCGGAAACACCATATATTTT. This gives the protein CSVDQVGGNTIYF. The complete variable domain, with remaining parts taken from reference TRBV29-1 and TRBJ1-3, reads SAVISQKPSRDICQRGTSLTIQCQVDSQVTMMFWYRQQPGQSLTLIATANQGSEATYESGFVIDKFPISRPNLTFSTLTVSNMSPEDSSIYLCSVDQVGGNTIYFGEGSWLTVV.

The CDR3 loop is CASSLLAGGSTDTQYF. In DNA, the CDR3 is TGCGCCAGCAGCTTGCTAGCGGGGGGGAGCACAGATACGCAGTATTTT. The chain links TRBV5-1 to TRBJ2-3, with 12 bases lining up with TRBD2. V trimming: 1 base; J trimming: 0 bases; junction bases outside the gene matches: 0. Germline values: CDR1 SGHRS, CDR2 YFSETQ. This CDR3 has 16 amino acids.

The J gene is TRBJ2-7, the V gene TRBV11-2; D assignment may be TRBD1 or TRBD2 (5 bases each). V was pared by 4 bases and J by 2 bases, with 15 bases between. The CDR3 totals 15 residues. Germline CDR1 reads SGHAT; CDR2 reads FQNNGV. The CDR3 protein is CASSSPGRGAYEQYF. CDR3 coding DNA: TGTGCCAGCAGCTCCCCCGGACGGGGCGCCTACGAGCAGTACTTC.

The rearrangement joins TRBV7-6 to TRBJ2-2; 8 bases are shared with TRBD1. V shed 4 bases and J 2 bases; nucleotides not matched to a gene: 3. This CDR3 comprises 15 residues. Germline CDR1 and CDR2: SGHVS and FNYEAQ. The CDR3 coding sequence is TGTGCCAGCAGCTCGACAGGGGTCAACACCGGGGAGCTGTTTTTT. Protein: CASSSTGVNTGELFF.

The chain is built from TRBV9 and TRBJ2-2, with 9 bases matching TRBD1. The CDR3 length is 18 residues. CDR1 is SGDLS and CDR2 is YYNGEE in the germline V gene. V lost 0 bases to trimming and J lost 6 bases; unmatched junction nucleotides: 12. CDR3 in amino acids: CASSVDSRDRVGSGELFF. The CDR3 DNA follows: TGTGCCAGCAGCGTAGATTCGCGGGACAGGGTTGGTTCCGGGGAGCTGTTTTTT.

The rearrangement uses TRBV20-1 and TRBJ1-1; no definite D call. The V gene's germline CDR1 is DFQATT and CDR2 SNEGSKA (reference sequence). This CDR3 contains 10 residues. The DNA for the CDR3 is TGCACCTCCAGTGAGCATGAAGCTTTCTTT. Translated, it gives CTSSEHEAFF.